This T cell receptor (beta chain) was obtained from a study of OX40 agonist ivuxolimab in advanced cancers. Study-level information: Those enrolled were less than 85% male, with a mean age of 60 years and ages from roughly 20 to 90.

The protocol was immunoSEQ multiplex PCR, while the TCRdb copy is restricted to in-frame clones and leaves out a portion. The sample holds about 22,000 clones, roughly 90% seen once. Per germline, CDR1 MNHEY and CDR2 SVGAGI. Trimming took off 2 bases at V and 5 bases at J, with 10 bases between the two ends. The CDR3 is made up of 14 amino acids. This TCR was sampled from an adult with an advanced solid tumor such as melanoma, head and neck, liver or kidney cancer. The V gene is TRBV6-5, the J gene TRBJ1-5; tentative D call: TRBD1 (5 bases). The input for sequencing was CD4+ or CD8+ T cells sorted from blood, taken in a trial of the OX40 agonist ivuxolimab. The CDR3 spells CASSYAGSDQPQHF. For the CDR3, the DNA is TGTGCCAGCAGTTACGCAGGGTCCGATCAGCCCCAGCATTTT.